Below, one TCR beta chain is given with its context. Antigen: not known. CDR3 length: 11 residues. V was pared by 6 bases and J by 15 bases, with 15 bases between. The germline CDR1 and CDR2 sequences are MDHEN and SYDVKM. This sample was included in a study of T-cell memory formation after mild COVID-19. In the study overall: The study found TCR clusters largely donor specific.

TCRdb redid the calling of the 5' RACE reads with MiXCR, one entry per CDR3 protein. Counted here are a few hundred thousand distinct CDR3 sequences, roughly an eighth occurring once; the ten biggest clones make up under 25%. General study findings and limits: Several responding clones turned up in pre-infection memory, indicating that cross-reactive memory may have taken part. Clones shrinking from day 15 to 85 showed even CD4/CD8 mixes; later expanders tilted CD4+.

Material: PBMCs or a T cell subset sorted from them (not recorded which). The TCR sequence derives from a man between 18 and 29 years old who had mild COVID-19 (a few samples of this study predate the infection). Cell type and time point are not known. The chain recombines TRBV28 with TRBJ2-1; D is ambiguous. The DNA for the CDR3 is TGTGCCAGCAGGGAATTAGAGTCATCGTTCTTC. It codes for CASRELESSFF.